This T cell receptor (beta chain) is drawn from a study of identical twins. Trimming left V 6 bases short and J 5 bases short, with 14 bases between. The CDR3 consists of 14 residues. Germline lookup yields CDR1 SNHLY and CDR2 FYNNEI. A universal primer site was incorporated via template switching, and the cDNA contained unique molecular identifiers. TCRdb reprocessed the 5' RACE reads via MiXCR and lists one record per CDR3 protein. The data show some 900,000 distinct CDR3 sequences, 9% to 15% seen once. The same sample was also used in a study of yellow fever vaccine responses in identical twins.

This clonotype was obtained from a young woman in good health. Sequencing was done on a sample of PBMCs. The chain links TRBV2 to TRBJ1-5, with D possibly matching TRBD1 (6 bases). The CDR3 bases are TGTGCCAGCAGCGTTAGGACAGATTATCAGCCCCAGCATTTT. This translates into CASSVRTDYQPQHF.